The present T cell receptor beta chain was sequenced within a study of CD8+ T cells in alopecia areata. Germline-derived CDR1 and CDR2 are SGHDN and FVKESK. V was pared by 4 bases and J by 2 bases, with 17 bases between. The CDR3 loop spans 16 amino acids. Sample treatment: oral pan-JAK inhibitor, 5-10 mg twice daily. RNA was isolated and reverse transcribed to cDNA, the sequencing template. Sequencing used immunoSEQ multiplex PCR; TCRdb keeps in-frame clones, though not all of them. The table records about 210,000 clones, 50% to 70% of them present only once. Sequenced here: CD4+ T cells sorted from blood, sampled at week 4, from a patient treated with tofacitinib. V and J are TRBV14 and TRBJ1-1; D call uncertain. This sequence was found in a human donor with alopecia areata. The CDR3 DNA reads TGTGCCAGCAGCCGTGAATACAGCGCCTTTAACACTGAAGCTTTCTTT. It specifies CASSREYSAFNTEAFF.